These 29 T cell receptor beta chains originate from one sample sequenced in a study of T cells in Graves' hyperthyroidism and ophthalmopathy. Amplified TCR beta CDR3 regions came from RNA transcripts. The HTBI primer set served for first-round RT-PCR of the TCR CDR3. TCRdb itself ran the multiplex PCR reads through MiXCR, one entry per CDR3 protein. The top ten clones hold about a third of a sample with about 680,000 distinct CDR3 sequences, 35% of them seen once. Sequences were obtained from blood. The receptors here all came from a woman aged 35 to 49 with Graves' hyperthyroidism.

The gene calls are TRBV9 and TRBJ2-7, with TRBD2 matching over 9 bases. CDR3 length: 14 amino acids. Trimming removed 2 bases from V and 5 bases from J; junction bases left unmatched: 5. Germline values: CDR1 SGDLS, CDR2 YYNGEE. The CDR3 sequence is CASSVEAGGHEQYF. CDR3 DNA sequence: TGTGCCAGCAGCGTTGAAGCGGGAGGCCACGAGCAGTACTTC. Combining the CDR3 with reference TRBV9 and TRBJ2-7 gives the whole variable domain DSGVTQTPKHLITATGQRVTLRCSPRSGDLSVYWYQQSLDQGLQFLIQYYNGEERAKGNILERFSAQQFPDLHSELNLSSLELGDSALYFCASSVEAGGHEQYFGPGTRLTVT.

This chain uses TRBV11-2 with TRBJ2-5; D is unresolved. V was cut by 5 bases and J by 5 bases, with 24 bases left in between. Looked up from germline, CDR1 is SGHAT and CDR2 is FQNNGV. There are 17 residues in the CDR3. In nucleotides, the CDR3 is TGTGCCAGCAGCGTTGAGAGACTCGACACCGTTTCCGAGACCCAGTACTTC. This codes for CASSVERLDTVSETQYF.

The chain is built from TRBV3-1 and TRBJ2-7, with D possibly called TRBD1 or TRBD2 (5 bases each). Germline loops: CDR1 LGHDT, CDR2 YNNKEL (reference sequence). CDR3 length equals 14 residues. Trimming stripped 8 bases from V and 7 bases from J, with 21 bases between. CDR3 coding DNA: TGTGCCAGCGGAGTAGAGGGGAACTTGGGTGAGCAGTACTTC. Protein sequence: CASGVEGNLGEQYF.

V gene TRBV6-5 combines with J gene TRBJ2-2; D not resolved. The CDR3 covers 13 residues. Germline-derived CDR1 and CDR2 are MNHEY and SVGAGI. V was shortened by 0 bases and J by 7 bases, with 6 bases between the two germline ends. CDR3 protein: CASSYSPYGELFF. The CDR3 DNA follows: TGTGCCAGCAGTTACTCCCCCTACGGGGAGCTGTTTTTT.

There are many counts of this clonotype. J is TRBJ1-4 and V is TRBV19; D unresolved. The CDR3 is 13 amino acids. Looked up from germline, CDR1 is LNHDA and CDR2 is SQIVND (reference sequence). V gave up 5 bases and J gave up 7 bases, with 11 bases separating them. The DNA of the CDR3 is TGTGCCAGTAGTGTCGGTCCCGGTGAAAAACTGTTTTTT. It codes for CASSVGPGEKLFF. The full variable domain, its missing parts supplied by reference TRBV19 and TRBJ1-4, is DGGITQSPKYLFRKEGQNVTLSCEQNLNHDAMYWYRQDPGQGLRLIYYSQIVNDFQKGDIAEGYSVSREKKESFPLTVTSAQKNPTAFYLCASSVGPGEKLFFGSGTQLSVL.

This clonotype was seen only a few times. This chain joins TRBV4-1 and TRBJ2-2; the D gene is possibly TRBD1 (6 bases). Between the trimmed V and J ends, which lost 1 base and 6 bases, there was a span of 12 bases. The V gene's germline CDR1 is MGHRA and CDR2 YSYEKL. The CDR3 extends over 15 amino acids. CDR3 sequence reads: CASSQVGGDSGELFF. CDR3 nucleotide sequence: TGCGCCAGCAGCCAAGTAGGGGGTGATTCCGGGGAGCTGTTTTTT.

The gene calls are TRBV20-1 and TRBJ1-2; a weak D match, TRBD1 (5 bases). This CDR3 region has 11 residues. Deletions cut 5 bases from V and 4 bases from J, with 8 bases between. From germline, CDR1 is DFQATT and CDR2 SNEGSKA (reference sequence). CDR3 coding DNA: TGCAGTGCTGGGGGGATCTATGGCTACACCTTC. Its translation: CSAGGIYGYTF.

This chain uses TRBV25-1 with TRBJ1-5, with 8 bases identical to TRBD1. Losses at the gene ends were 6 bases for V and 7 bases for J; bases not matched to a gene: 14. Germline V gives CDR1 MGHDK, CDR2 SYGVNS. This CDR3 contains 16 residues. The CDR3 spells CASRSPGGRDRQPQHF. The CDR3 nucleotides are TGTGCCAGCAGATCACCAGGGGGCCGCGACAGACAGCCCCAGCATTTT.

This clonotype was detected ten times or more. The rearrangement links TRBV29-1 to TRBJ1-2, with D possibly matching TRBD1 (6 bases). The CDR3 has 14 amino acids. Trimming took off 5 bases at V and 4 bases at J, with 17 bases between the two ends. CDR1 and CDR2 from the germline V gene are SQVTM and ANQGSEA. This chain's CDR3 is CSVQGQLAGYGYTF. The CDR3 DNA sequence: TGCAGCGTTCAGGGACAACTTGCCGGCTATGGCTACACCTTC.

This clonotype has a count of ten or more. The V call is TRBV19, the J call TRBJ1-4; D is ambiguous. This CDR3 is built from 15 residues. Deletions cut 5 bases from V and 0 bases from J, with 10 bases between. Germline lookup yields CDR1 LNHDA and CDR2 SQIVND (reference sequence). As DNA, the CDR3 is TGTGCCAGTAGTTCGGCGGGCGCAACTAATGAAAAACTGTTTTTT. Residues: CASSSAGATNEKLFF.

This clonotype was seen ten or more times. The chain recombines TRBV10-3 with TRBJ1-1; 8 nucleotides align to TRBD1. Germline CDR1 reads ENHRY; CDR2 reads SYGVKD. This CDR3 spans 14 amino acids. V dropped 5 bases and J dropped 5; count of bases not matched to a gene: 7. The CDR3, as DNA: TGTGCCATCAGTATGCAGGGGGCTGGTACTGAAGCTTTCTTT. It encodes CAISMQGAGTEAFF.

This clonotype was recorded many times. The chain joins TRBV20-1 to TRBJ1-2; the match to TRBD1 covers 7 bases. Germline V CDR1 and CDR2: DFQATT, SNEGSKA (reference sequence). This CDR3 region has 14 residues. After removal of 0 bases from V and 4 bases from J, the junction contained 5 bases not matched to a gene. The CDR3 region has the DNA TGCAGTGCTAGAGATCGGGGACAGATCTATGGCTACACCTTC. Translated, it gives CSARDRGQIYGYTF.

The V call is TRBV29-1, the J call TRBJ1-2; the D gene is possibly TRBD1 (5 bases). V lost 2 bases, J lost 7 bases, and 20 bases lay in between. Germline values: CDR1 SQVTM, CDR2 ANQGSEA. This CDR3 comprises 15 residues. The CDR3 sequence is CSVERGTRGYGGYTF. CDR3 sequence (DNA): TGCAGCGTTGAACGGGGGACGAGGGGCTACGGTGGCTACACCTTC.

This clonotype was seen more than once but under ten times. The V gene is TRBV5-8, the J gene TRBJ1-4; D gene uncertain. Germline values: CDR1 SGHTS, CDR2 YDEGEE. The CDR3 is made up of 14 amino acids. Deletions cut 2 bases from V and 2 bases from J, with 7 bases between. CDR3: CASSFYGTNEKLFF. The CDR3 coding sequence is TGTGCCAGCAGCTTTTATGGGACTAATGAAAAACTGTTTTTT.

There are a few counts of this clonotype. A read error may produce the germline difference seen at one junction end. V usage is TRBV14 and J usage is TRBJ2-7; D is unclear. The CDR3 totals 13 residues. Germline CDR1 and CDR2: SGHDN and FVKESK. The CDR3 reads CASSPSIPALLNF. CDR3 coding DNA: TGTGCCAGCAGCCCCTCAATTCCGGCCCTACTGAACTTC.

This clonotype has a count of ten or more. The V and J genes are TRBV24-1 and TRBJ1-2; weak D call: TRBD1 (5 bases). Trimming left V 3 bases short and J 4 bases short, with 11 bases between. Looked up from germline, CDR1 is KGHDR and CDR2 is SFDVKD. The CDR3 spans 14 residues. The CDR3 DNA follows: TGTGCCACCAGTGATCATGACAGAATCTATGGCTACACCTTC. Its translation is CATSDHDRIYGYTF.

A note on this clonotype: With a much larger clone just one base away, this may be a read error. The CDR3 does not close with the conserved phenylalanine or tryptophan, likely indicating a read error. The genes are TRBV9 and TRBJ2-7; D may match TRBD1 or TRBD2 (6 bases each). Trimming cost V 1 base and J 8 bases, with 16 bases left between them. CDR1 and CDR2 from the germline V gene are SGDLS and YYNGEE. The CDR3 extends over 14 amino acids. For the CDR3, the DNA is TGTGCCAGCAGCGTAAGGGGGGATGACCTGAAGCAGTACCTC. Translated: CASSVRGDDLKQYL.

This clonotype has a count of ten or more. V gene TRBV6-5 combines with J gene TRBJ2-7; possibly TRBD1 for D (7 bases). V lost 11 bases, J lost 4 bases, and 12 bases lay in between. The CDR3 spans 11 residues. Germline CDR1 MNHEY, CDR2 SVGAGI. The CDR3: CAAGGRYEQYF. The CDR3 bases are TGTGCCGCAGGGGGGAGGTACGAGCAGTACTTC.

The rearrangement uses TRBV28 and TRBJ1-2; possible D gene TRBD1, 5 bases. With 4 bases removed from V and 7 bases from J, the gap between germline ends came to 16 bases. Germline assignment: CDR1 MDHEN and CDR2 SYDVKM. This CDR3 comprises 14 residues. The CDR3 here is CASSSSPGAFGYTF. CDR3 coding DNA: TGTGCCAGCAGTTCCTCGCCCGGGGCGTTTGGCTACACCTTC.

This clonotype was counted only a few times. The CDR3 loop is CASSQTGTAIYF. DNA of the CDR3: TGTGCCAGCAGCCAAACCGGGACCGCAATATATTTT. The V gene is TRBV7-2, the J gene TRBJ1-3, with D maybe TRBD1 (5 bases). The V end lost 5 bases, the J end lost 13 bases, and 15 bases lay between the germline ends. Germline CDR1 is SGHTA and CDR2 is FQGNSA. CDR3 length equals 12 residues.

The CDR3 DNA reads as TGTGCCAGCTCCCCCAAGAGGACAGGGCATAGCAATCAGCCCCAGCATTTT. This translates into CASSPKRTGHSNQPQHF. The genes are TRBV7-2 and TRBJ1-5; TRBD1 agrees at 8 bases. This CDR3 contains 17 residues. V was pared by 8 bases and J by 0 bases, with 12 bases of the junction left unmatched. CDR1 is SGHTA, CDR2 FQGNSA, per germline.

CDR3 nucleotide sequence: TGTGCCACCGCTGAATACGGCACAGATACGCAGTATTTT. Translated, it gives CATAEYGTDTQYF. The chain has TRBV24-1 and TRBJ2-3; no firm D call. V lost 9 bases and J 1 base, leaving 10 bases between the germline ends. The CDR3 is 13 amino acids. Germline loops: CDR1 KGHDR, CDR2 SFDVKD.

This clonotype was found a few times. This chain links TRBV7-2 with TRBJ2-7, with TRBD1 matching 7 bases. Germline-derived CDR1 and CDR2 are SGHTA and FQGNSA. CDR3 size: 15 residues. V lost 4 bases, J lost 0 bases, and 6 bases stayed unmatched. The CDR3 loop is CASSSSTGSSYEQYF. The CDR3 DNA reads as TGTGCCAGCAGCTCGTCGACAGGGAGCTCCTACGAGCAGTACTTC.

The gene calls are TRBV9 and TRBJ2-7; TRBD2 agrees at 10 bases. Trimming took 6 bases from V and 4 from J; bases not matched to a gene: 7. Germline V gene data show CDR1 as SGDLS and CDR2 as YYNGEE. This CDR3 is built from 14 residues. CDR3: CASNRGLAEYEQYF. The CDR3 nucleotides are TGTGCCAGCAATCGAGGACTAGCGGAATACGAGCAGTACTTC. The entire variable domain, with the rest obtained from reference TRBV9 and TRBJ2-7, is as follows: DSGVTQTPKHLITATGQRVTLRCSPRSGDLSVYWYQQSLDQGLQFLIQYYNGEERAKGNILERFSAQQFPDLHSELNLSSLELGDSALYFCASNRGLAEYEQYFGPGTRLTVT.

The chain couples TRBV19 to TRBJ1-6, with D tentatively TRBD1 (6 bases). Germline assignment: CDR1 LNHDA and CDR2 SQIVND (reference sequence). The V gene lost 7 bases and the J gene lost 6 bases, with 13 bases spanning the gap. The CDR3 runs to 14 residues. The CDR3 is CASTSGTPNSPLHF. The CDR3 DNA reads TGTGCCAGTACCTCCGGGACACCTAATTCACCCCTCCACTTT.

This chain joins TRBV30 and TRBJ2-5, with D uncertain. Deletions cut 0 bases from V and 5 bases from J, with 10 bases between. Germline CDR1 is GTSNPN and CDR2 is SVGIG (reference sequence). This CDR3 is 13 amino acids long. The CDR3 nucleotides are TGTGCCTGGAGTGTAACTCCACCGGAGACCCAGTACTTC. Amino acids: CAWSVTPPETQYF.

CDR3 loop: CASSQDLVDEAFF. CDR3 DNA: TGTGCCAGCAGCCAAGATTTGGTGGATGAAGCTTTCTTT. This chain links TRBV14 with TRBJ1-1; D call uncertain. This CDR3 contains 13 residues. Trimming shortened V by 0 bases and J by 7 bases, and 9 bases separated the two germline ends. Germline-derived CDR1 and CDR2 are SGHDN and FVKESK.

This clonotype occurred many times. The CDR3 here is CASSLLTGPPSGEQYF. CDR3 bases: TGTGCCAGCAGCTTACTGACGGGACCGCCTTCCGGCGAGCAGTACTTC. The chain uses TRBV7-2 and TRBJ2-7, with D possibly called TRBD1 or TRBD2 (5 bases each). CDR3 length equals 16 residues. CDR1 and CDR2 from the germline V gene are SGHTA and FQGNSA. Trimming shortened V by 2 bases and J by 6 bases, and 20 bases separated the two germline ends.

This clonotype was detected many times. This CDR3 is CASSRGPISNQPQHF. The DNA of the CDR3 is TGTGCCAGCAGCCGAGGCCCCATCAGCAATCAGCCCCAGCATTTT. The chain couples TRBV12-3 or TRBV12-4 to TRBJ1-5; D is undetermined. The V end was cut by 6 bases, the J end by 1 base, with 13 bases between. This CDR3 comprises 15 residues.